The next 11 T cell receptor beta chains were all read from a single sample in a study of CD8+ T cells in alopecia areata. Extraction and reverse transcription of RNA yielded cDNA as the sequencing template. Sequenced by immunoSEQ multiplex PCR; TCRdb stores in-frame clones only, minus some. This sample carries around 35,000 clones, around 60% of them seen once, and the ten largest clones take under 40%. Source material: NKG2D-high CD8+ T cells sorted from blood. These TCRs come from a human donor with alopecia areata.

This clone was counted between two and nine times. This chain joins TRBV7-9 and TRBJ2-5; 9 nucleotides align to TRBD1. Germline V lookup: CDR1 SEHNR, CDR2 FQNEAQ (reference sequence). The ends lost 5 bases at V and 4 bases at J; junction bases unmatched: 8. This CDR3 has 15 amino acids. The CDR3 loop reads CASSPPDRGIETQYF. The CDR3 DNA reads as TGTGCCAGCAGCCCCCCGGACAGGGGAATAGAGACCCAGTACTTC.

The chain recombines TRBV4-2 with TRBJ1-1, with TRBD1 identical over 7 bases. This CDR3 spans 16 amino acids. With 0 bases clipped from V and 3 bases from J, the junction kept 7 bases outside the gene matches. Germline assignment: CDR1 LGHNA and CDR2 YNFKEQ. The CDR3 DNA sequence: TGTGCCAGCAGCCAAGAACCGGGACAGTACCACACTGAAGCTTTCTTT. Translated, it gives CASSQEPGQYHTEAFF.

There are a few counts of this clone. The chain is built from TRBV27 and TRBJ2-1; D possibly corresponds to TRBD1 (5 bases). In germline, CDR1 is MNHEY, CDR2 SMNVEV (reference sequence). The CDR3 covers 13 residues. Between the trimmed V and J ends, which lost 3 bases and 3 bases, there was a span of 6 bases. The CDR3 sequence is CASSFQGYNEQFF. The CDR3 DNA sequence: TGTGCCAGCAGTTTCCAGGGCTACAATGAGCAGTTCTTC.

The gene calls are TRBV28 and TRBJ2-7; D might be TRBD2 (6 bases). V lost 3 bases and J lost 3, with 9 bases in between. This CDR3 is 13 amino acids long. Germline V lookup: CDR1 MDHEN, CDR2 SYDVKM. In nucleotides, the CDR3 is TGTGCCAGCAGTTTGGAGGGAAACTACGAGCAGTACTTC. Protein product: CASSLEGNYEQYF.

This chain connects TRBV10-3 to TRBJ2-5; 7 bases line up with TRBD1. Per germline, CDR1 ENHRY and CDR2 SYGVKD. With 0 bases clipped from V and 5 bases from J, the junction kept 12 bases outside the gene matches. The CDR3 is 17 amino acids. In nucleotides, the CDR3 is TGTGCCATCAGTGAGTCTGACTCGACGGACAGGTGGGAGACCCAGTACTTC. Translation gives CAISESDSTDRWETQYF.

This clone was recorded only once. The V gene is TRBV4-3, the J gene TRBJ1-5; D is uncertain. Trimming stripped 1 base from V and 2 bases from J, with 9 bases between. CDR3 length: 15 amino acids. Germline values: CDR1 LGHNA, CDR2 YSLEER. The CDR3 sequence is CASSQGVAGNQPQHF. In nucleotides, the CDR3 is TGCGCCAGCAGCCAAGGAGTGGCAGGCAATCAGCCCCAGCATTTT.

The chain recombines TRBV5-1 with TRBJ1-1, with D unresolved. Germline lookup yields CDR1 SGHRS and CDR2 YFSETQ. The CDR3 is 14 amino acids. The V and J ends lost 0 bases and 5 bases respectively, with 11 bases between them. The CDR3 protein is CASSLESGKTEAFF. The CDR3 DNA reads as TGCGCCAGCAGCTTGGAGTCCGGGAAGACTGAAGCTTTCTTT.

This clone was seen only a few times. The gene calls are TRBV7-9 and TRBJ2-1; the match to TRBD2 covers 10 bases. The CDR3 contains 16 residues. The ends lost 2 bases at V and 2 bases at J; junction bases unmatched: 3. Germline CDR1 is SEHNR and CDR2 is FQNEAQ (reference sequence). CDR3 nucleotide sequence: TGTGCCAGCAGCTTAAGCGGGAGGGTTGCCTACAATGAGCAGTTCTTC. This codes for CASSLSGRVAYNEQFF. The full variable domain, in which reference TRBV7-9 and TRBJ2-1 provide the parts outside the CDR3, is DTGVSQNPRHKITKRGQNVTFRCDPISEHNRLYWYRQTLGQGPEFLTYFQNEAQLEKSRLLSDRFSAERPKGSFSTLEIQRTEQGDSAMYLCASSLSGRVAYNEQFFGPGTRLTVL.

This sequence joins TRBV29-1 and TRBJ1-2, with TRBD1 identical over 9 bases. The CDR3 runs to 14 residues. Per germline, CDR1 SQVTM and CDR2 ANQGSEA. J lost 5 bases, V lost 5 bases, and 9 bases had no gene match. CDR3 loop: CSVITGGASYGYTF. The CDR3 bases are TGCAGCGTTATCACAGGGGGCGCTTCTTATGGCTACACCTTC.

CDR3 region: CASSLGLSGGFQREQFF. For the CDR3, the DNA is TGTGCCAGCAGCTTAGGCCTTAGCGGGGGTTTTCAGAGAGAGCAGTTCTTC. This chain connects TRBV13 to TRBJ2-1, with 9 bases matching TRBD2. J gave up 10 bases and V 0 bases, and 13 bases lay outside the gene matches. The CDR3 is made up of 17 amino acids. Germline CDR1 and CDR2: PRHDT and FYEKMQ (reference sequence).

The CDR3 protein is CASSFSGARGETQYF. The CDR3 DNA reads as TGTGCCAGCAGCTTCAGCGGGGCCAGGGGGGAGACCCAGTACTTC. The rearrangement joins TRBV11-2 to TRBJ2-5, with D perhaps TRBD1 or TRBD2 (7 bases each). V lost 3 bases and J lost 5, with 16 bases in between. Per the germline V gene, CDR1 is SGHAT and CDR2 is FQNNGV. The CDR3 has 15 residues.